One sample yielded the 10 T cell receptor beta chains listed below, sequenced in a study of neurological immune-mediated disorders. TCRdb processed the 5' RACE reads anew with MiXCR; each CDR3 protein has one entry. The data show about 46,000 distinct CDR3 sequences, 2.5% to 3.5% seen once. Sequencing was done on a sample of PBMCs. These TCRs come from a woman aged 45-59 years with multiple sclerosis.

The rearrangement joins TRBV20-1 to TRBJ2-5; 9 positions agree with TRBD2. Per the germline V gene, CDR1 is DFQATT and CDR2 is SNEGSKA (reference sequence). This CDR3 has 15 amino acids. J lost 1 base, V lost 4 bases, and 7 bases had no gene match. The CDR3 protein is CSAILAGTPQETQYF. CDR3 DNA sequence: TGCAGTGCTATTCTAGCGGGAACACCCCAAGAGACCCAGTACTTC.

This clonotype occurred many times. The rearrangement joins TRBV7-2 to TRBJ2-5; 10 bases align to TRBD2. The CDR3 has 17 amino acids. Germline V CDR1 and CDR2: SGHTA, FQGNSA. V lost 0 bases, J lost 2 bases, and 6 bases stayed unmatched. The CDR3 region has the DNA TGTGCCAGCAGCTTAGCTTCTAGCGGGGGAATTCAAGAGACCCAGTACTTC. Protein: CASSLASSGGIQETQYF. Combining the CDR3 with reference TRBV7-2 and TRBJ2-5 gives the whole variable domain GAGVSQSPSNKVTEKGKDVELRCDPISGHTALYWYRQSLGQGLEFLIYFQGNSAPDKSGLPSDRFSAERTGGSVSTLTIQRTQQEDSAVYLCASSLASSGGIQETQYFGPGTRLLVL.

Ten or more counts support this clonotype. The CDR3 DNA is TGTGCCAGCAGCCGCCGACAGAACTATGGCTACACCTTC. Amino acids: CASSRRQNYGYTF. This rearrangement joins TRBV7-9 to TRBJ1-2; TRBD1 might be the D (5 bases). The length of the CDR3 is 13 residues. V lost 5 bases to trimming and J lost 2 bases, with 9 bases between them. The V gene's germline CDR1 is SEHNR and CDR2 FQNEAQ (reference sequence).

This clonotype has a handful of counts. The V gene is TRBV18, the J gene TRBJ2-1, with 10 nucleotides matching TRBD2. CDR1 is KGHSH and CDR2 is LQKENI in the germline V gene. The CDR3 runs to 14 residues. Trimming at V came to 5 bases and at J to 12 bases, leaving 10 bases not matched to a gene. For the CDR3, the DNA is TGTGCCAGCTCAATGCCAGCGGGGGGGCTTTGGCAGTTCTTC. Translating it yields CASSMPAGGLWQFF.

This clonotype was seen ten or more times. The rearrangement joins TRBV6-1 to TRBJ2-1; 15 bases are shared with TRBD2. The CDR3 runs to 20 residues. CDR1 is MNHNS and CDR2 is SASEGT in the germline V gene. The V and J ends lost 4 bases and 3 bases, in that order; junction bases with no gene match: 13. The CDR3 region is CASSAHVWTSGGASYNEQFF. The CDR3 region has the DNA TGTGCCAGCAGTGCTCACGTCTGGACTAGCGGGGGGGCGAGCTACAATGAGCAGTTCTTC.

This clonotype was recorded many times. The rearrangement joins TRBV7-8 to TRBJ2-5, with TRBD2 as a possible D gene (5 bases). The CDR3 length is 15 residues. The ends were cut back, 5 bases at V and 2 bases at J, with 15 bases in the middle. Germline-derived CDR1 and CDR2 are SGHVS and FQNEAQ. For the CDR3, the DNA is TGTGCCAGCAGCGCCTGGGGAGAAACTCAAGAGACCCAGTACTTC. Translated: CASSAWGETQETQYF.

This clonotype was found a few times. This may stem from a read error, because a much larger clone lies one nucleotide away. The V call is TRBV27, the J call TRBJ1-2; the match to TRBD1 covers 7 bases. V lost 8 bases to trimming and J lost 14 bases; unmatched junction nucleotides: 17. The CDR3 is made up of 13 amino acids. CDR1 is MNHEY and CDR2 is SMNVEV in the germline V gene (reference sequence). CDR3 coding DNA: TGTGCCAGCCGAAAAACTTCCGGGACAGAGGAAACCTTC. This translates into CASRKTSGTEETF.

This clonotype was seen at least ten times. The CDR3 sequence is CASSPQGTTPAYEQYF. The CDR3 nucleotides read TGCGCCAGCAGTCCTCAGGGGACGACCCCGGCGTACGAGCAGTACTTC. V and J are TRBV5-1 and TRBJ2-7, with D possibly matching TRBD1 (6 bases). V was shortened by 5 bases and J by 4 bases, with 22 bases between the two germline ends. The germline V gene encodes CDR1 SGHRS and CDR2 YFSETQ. This CDR3 comprises 16 residues.

The chain couples TRBV7-2 to TRBJ1-2; TRBD1 is a possible D gene (6 bases). The V end was cut by 0 bases, the J end by 6 bases, with 23 bases between. The CDR3 totals 18 residues. Germline CDR1 SGHTA, CDR2 FQGNSA. CDR3 nucleotide sequence: TGTGCCAGCAGCTTAGCGGGGAATAGGGGGGGGAAAGTTGATGGCTACACCTTC. It specifies CASSLAGNRGGKVDGYTF.

This clonotype was detected ten times or more. This sequence joins TRBV4-1 and TRBJ2-2; D is tentatively TRBD1 or TRBD2 (6 bases each). V shed 0 bases and J shed 1 base, with 12 bases lying between them. From germline, CDR1 is MGHRA and CDR2 YSYEKL. The CDR3 consists of 17 residues. Here the CDR3 reads CASSQDQGTQNTGELFF. CDR3 nucleotides: TGCGCCAGCAGCCAAGATCAGGGGACTCAGAACACCGGGGAGCTGTTTTTT.